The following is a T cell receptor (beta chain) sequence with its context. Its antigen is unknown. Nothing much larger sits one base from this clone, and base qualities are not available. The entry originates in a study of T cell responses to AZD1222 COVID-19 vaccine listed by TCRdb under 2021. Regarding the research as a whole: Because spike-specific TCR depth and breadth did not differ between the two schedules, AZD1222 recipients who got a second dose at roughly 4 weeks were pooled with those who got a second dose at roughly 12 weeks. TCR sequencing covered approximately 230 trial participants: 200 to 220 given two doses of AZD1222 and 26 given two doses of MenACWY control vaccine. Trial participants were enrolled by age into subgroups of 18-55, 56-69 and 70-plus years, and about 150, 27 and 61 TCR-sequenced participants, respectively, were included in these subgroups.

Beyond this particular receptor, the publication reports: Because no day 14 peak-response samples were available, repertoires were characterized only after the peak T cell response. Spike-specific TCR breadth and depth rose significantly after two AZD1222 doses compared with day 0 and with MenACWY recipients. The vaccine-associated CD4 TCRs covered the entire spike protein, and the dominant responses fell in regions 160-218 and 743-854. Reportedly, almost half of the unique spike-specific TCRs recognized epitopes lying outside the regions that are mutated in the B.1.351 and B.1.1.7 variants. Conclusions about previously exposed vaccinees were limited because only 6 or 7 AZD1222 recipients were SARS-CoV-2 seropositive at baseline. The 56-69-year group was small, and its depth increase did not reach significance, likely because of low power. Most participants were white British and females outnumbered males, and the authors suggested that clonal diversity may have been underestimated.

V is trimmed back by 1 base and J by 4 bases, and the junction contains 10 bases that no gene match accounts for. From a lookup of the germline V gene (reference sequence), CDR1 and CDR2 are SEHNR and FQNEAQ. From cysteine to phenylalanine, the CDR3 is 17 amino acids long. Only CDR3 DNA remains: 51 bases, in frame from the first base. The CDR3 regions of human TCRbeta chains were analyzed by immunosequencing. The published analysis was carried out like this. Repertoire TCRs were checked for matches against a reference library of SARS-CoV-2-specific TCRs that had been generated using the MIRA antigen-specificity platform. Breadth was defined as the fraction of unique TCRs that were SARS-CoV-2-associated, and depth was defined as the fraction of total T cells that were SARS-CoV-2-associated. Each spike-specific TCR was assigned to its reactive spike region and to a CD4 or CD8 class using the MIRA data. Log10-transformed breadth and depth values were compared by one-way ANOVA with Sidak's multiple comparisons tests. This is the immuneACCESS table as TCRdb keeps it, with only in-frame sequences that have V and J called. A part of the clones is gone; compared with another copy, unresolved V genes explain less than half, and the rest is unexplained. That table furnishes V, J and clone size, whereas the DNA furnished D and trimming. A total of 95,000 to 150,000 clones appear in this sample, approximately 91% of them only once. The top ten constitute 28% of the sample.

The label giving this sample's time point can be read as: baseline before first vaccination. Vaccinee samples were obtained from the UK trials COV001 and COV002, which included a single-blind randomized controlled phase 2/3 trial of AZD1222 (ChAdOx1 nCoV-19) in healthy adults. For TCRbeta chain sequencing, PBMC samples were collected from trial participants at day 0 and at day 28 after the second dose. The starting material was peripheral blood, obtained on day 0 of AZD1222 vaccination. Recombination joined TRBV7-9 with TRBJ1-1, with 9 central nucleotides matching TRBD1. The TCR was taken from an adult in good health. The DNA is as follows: TGTGCCAGCAGCTTAGGGGCAGGGGAGGGACAGGGCACTGAAGCTTTCTTT. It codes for CASSLGAGEGQGTEAFF.